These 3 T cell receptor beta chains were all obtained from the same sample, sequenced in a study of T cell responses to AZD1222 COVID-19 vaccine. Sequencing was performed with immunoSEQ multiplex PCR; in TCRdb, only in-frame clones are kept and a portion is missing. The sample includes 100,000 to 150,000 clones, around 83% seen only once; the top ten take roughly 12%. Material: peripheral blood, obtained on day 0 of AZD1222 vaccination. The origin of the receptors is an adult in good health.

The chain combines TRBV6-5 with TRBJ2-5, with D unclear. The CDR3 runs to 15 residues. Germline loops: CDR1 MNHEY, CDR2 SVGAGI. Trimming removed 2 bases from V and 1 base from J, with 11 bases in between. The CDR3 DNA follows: TGTGCCAGCAGTTACATGGGAATTGGCCAAGAGACCCAGTACTTC. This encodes CASSYMGIGQETQYF.

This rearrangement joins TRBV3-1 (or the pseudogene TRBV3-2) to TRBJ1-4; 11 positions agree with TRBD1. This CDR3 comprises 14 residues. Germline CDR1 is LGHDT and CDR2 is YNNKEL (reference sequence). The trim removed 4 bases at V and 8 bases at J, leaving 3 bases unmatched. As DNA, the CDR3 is TGTGCCAGCAGCCGGACAGGGGGCGAGGAAAAACTGTTTTTT. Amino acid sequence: CASSRTGGEEKLFF.

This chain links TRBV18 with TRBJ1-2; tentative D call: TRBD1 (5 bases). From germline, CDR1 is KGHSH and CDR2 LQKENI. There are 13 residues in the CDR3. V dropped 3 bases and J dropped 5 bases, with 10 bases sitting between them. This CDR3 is CASSPQGGYGYTF. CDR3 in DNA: TGTGCCAGCTCACCCCAGGGAGGGTATGGCTACACCTTC.